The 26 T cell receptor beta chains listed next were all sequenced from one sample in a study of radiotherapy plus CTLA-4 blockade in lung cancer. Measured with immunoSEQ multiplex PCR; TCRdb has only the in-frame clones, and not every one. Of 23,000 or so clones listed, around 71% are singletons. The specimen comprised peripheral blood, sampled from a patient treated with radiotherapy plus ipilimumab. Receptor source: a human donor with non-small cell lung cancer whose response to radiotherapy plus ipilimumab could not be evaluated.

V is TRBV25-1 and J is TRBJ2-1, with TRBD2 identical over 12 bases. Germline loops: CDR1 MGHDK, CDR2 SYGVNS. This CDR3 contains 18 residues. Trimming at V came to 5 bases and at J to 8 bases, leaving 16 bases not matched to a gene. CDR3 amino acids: CASSKLKRLAGGGDEQFF. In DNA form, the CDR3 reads TGTGCCAGCAGTAAACTCAAGCGGCTAGCGGGAGGGGGGGATGAGCAGTTCTTC. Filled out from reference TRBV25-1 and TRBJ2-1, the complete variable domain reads EADIYQTPRYLVIGTGKKITLECSQTMGHDKMYWYQQDPGMELHLIHYSYGVNSTEKGDLSSESTVSRIRTEHFPLTLESARPSHTSQYLCASSKLKRLAGGGDEQFFGPGTRLTVL.

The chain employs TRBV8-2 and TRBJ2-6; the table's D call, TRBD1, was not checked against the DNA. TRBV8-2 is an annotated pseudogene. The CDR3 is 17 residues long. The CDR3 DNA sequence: TGTGGCAATGTAAAGAAGATAACACAAAGTCGGGCCAACGTCCTGACTTTC. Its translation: CGNVKKITQSRANVLTF.

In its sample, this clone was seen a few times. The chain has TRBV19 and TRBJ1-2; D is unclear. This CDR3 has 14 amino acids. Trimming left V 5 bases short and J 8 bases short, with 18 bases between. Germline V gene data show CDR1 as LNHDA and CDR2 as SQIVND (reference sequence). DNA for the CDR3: TGTGCCAGTAGTCTAAGAGGACTCCCGACGGGCTACACCTTC. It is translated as CASSLRGLPTGYTF.

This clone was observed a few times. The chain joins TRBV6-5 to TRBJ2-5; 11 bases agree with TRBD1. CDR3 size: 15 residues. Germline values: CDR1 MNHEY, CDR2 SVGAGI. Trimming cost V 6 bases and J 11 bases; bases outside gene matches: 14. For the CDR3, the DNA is TGTGCCAGCAGCCAAGGTCCGGGACAGGGGGGTCGGCAGTACTTC. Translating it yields CASSQGPGQGGRQYF.

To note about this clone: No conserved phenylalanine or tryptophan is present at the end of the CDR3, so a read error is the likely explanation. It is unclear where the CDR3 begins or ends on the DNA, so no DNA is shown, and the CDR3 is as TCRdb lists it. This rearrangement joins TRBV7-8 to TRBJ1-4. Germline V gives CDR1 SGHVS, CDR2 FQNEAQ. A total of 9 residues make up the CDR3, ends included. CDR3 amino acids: CASRRRGLA.

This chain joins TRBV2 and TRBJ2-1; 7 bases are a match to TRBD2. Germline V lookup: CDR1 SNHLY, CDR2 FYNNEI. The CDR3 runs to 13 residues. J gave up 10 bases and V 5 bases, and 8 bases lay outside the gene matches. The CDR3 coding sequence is TGTGCCAGCAGTCGACTAGCTCAGGGAGAGCAGTTCTTC. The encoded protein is CASSRLAQGEQFF. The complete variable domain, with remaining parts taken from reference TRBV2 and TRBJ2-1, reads EPEVTQTPSHQVTQMGQEVILRCVPISNHLYFYWYRQILGQKVEFLVSFYNNEISEKSEIFDDQFSVERPDGSNFTLKIRSTKLEDSAMYFCASSRLAQGEQFFGPGTRLTVL.

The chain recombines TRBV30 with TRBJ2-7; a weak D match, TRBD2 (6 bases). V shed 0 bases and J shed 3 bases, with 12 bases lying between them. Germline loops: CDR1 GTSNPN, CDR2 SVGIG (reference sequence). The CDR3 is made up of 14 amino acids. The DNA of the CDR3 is TGTGCCTGGAGTGTAGGAGGGGCGATCTACGAGCAGTACTTC. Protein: CAWSVGGAIYEQYF.

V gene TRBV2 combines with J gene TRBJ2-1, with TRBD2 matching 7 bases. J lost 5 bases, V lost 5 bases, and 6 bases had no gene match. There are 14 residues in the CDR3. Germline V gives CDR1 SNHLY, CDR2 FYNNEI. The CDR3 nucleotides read TGTGCCAGCAGTTCAACTAGCGAGCACAATGAGCAGTTCTTC. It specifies CASSSTSEHNEQFF.

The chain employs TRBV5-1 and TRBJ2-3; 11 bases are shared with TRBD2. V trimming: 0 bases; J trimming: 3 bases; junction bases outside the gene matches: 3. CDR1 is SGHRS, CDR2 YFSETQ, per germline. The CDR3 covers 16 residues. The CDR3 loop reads CASSLEASGRTDTQYF. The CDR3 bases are TGCGCCAGCAGCTTGGAGGCTAGCGGGAGGACAGATACGCAGTATTTT. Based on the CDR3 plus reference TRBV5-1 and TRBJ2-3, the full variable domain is KAGVTQTPRYLIKTRGQQVTLSCSPISGHRSVSWYQQTPGQGLQFLFEYFSETQRNKGNFPGRFSGRQFSNSRSEMNVSTLELGDSALYLCASSLEASGRTDTQYFGPGTRLTVL.

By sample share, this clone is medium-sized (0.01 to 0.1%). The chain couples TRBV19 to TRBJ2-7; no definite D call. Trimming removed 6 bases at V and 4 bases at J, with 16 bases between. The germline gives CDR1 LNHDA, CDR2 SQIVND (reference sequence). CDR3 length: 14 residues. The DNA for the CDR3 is TGTGCCAGTAGCACACGATCGGGTTTTTACGAGCAGTACTTC. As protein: CASSTRSGFYEQYF.

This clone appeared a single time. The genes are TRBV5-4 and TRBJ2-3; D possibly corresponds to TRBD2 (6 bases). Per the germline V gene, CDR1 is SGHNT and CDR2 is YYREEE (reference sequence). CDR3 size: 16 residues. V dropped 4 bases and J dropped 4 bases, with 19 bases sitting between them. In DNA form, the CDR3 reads TGTGCCAGCAGCATGACTAGGAACTCTGCCGCAGATACGCAGTATTTT. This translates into CASSMTRNSAADTQYF.

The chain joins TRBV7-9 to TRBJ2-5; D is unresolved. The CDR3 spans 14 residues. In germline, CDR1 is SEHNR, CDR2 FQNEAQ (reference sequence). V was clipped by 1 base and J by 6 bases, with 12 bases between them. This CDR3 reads CASSLVGGAQTQYF. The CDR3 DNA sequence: TGTGCCAGCAGCTTAGTTGGTGGAGCACAGACCCAGTACTTC.

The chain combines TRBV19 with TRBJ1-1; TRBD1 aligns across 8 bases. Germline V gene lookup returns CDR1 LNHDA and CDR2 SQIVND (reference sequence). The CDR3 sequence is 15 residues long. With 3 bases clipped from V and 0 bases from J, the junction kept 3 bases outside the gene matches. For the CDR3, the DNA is TGTGCCAGTAGTATGCAGGGACAGGTGAACACTGAAGCTTTCTTT. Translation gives CASSMQGQVNTEAFF.

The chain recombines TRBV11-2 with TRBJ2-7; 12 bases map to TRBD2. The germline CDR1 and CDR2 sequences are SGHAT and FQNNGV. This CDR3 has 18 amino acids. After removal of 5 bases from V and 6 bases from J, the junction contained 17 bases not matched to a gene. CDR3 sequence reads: CASSQSPGLAGRLLEQYF. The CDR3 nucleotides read TGTGCCAGCAGCCAAAGCCCCGGACTAGCGGGACGATTGCTCGAGCAGTACTTC.

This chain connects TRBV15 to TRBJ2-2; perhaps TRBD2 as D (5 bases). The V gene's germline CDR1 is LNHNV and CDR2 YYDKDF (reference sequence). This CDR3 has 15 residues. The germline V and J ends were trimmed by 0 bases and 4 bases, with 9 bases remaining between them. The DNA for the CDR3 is TGTGCCACCAGCAGAGATCGACTAACCACCGGGGAGCTGTTTTTT. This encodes CATSRDRLTTGELFF.

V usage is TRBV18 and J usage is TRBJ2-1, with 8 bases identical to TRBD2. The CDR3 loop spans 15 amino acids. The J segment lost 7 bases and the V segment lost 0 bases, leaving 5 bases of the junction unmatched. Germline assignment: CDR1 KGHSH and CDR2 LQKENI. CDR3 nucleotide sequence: TGTGCCAGCTCACCACCCGGGAGGGCCGGAAATGAGCAGTTCTTC. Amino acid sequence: CASSPPGRAGNEQFF.

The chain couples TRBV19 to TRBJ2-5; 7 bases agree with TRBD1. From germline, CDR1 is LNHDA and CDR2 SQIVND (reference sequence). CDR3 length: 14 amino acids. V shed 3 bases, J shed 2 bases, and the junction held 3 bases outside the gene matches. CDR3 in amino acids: CASSIFRGQETQYF. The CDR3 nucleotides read TGTGCCAGTAGTATCTTCAGGGGGCAAGAGACCCAGTACTTC. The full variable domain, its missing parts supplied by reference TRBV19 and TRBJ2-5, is DGGITQSPKYLFRKEGQNVTLSCEQNLNHDAMYWYRQDPGQGLRLIYYSQIVNDFQKGDIAEGYSVSREKKESFPLTVTSAQKNPTAFYLCASSIFRGQETQYFGPGTRLLVL.

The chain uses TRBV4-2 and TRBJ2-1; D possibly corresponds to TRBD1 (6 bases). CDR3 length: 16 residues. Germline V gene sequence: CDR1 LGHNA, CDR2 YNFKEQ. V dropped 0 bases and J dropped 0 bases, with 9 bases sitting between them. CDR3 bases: TGTGCCAGCAGCCAAGAACAGGGTAGCTCCTACAATGAGCAGTTCTTC. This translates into CASSQEQGSSYNEQFF.

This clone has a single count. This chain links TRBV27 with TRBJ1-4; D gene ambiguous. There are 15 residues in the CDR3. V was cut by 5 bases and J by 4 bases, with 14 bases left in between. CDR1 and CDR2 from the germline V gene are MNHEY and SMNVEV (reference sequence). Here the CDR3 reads CASSQTPRGNEKLFF. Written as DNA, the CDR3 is TGTGCCAGCAGTCAAACGCCCCGGGGTAATGAAAAACTGTTTTTT.

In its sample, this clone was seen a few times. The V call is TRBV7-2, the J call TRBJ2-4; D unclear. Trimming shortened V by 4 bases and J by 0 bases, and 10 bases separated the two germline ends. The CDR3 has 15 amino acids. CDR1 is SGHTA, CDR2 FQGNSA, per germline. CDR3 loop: CASSSEALAKNIQYF. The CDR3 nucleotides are TGTGCCAGCAGCTCCGAAGCCCTAGCCAAAAACATTCAGTACTTC.

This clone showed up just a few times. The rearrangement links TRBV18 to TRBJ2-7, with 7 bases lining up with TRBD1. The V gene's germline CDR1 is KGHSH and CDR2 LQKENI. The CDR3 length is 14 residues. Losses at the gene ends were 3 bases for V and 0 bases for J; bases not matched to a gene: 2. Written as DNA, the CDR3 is TGTGCCAGCTCACCCGACAGGGTCTCCTACGAGCAGTACTTC. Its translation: CASSPDRVSYEQYF.

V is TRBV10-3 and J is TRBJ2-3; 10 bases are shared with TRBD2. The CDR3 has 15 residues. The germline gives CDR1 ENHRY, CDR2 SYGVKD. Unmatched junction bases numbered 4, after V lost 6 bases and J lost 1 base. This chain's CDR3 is CAISGLAGGTDTQYF. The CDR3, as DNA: TGTGCCATCAGCGGGCTAGCGGGGGGCACAGATACGCAGTATTTT.

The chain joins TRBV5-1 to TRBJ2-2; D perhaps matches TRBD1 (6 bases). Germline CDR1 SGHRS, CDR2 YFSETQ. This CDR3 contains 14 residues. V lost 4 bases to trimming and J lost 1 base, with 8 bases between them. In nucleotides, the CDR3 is TGCGCCAGCAGCGTGACAGGGAACACCGGGGAGCTGTTTTTT. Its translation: CASSVTGNTGELFF.

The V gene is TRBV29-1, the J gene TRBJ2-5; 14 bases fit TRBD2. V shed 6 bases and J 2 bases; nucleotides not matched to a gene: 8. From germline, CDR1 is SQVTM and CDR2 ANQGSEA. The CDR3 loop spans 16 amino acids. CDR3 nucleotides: TGCAGCGTCAAGGAGAGACTAGCGGGAGGGCAAGAGACCCAGTACTTC. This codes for CSVKERLAGGQETQYF.

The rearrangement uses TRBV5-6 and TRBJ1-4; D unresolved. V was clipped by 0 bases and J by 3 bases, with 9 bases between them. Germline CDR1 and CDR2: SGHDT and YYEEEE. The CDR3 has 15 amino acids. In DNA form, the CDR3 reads TGTGCCAGCAGCTTGGCCGGGATAGCTAATGAAAAACTGTTTTTT. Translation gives CASSLAGIANEKLFF. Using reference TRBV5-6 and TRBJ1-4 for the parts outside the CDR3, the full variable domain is DAGVTQSPTHLIKTRGQQVTLRCSPKSGHDTVSWYQQALGQGPQFIFQYYEEEERQRGNFPDRFSGHQFPNYSSELNVNALLLGDSALYLCASSLAGIANEKLFFGSGTQLSVL.

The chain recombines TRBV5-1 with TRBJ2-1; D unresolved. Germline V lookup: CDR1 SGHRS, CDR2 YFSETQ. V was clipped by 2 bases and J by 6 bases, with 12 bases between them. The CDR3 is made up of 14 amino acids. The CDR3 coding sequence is TGCGCCAGCAGCTTTCTTCTGGTCGGCAATGAGCAGTTCTTC. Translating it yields CASSFLLVGNEQFF.